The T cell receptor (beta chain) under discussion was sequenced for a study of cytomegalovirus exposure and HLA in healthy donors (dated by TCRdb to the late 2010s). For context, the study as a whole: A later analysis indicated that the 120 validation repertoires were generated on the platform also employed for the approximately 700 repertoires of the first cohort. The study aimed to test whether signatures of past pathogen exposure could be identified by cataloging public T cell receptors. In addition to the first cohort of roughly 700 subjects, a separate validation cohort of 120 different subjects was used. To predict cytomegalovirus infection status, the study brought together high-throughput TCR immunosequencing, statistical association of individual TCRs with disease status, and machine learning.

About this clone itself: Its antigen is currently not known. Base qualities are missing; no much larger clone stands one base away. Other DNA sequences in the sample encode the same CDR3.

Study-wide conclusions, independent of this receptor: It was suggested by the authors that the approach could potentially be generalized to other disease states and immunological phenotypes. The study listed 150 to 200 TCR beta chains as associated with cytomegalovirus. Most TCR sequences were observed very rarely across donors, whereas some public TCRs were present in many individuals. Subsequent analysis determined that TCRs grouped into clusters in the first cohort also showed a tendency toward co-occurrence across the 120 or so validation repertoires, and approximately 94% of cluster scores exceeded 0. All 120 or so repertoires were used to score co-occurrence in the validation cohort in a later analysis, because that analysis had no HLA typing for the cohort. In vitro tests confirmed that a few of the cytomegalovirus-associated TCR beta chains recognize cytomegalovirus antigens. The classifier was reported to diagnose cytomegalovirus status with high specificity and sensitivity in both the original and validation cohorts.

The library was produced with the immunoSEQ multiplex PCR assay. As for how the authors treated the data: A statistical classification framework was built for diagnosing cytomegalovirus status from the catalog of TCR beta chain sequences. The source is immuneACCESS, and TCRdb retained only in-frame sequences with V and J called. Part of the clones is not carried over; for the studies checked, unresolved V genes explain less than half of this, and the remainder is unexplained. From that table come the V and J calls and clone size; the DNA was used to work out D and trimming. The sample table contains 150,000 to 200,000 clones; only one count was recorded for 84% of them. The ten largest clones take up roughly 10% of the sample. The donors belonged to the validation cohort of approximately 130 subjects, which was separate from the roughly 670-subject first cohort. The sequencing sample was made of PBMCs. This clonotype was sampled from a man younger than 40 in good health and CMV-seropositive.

The CDR3: CASSLDRAYEQYF. At the DNA level, the sequence is TGTGCCAGCAGCTTAGACAGGGCCTACGAGCAGTACTTC. The chain employs TRBV13 and TRBJ2-7, with a tentative D gene TRBD1 over 6 matching bases. Measured from the cysteine to the phenylalanine, the CDR3 is 13 residues long. The only DNA kept is the CDR3, 39 bases in frame from the first base. CDR1 PRHDT and CDR2 FYEKMQ were looked up in the germline V gene (reference sequence). V gives up 1 base and J gives up 2 bases, and the segment between their germline ends measures 6 bases.